A selection of T cell receptor beta chains follows, all from one sample in a study of T-cell memory formation after mild COVID-19. TCRdb processed the 5' RACE reads anew with MiXCR; each CDR3 protein has one entry. The sample lists about 210,000 distinct CDR3 sequences, about 10% occurring once. Source material: PBMCs or a T cell subset sorted from them (not recorded which). The source of these receptors is a man younger than 35 who had mild COVID-19 (a few samples of this study predate the infection). Cell type and time point are not known. The CDR3 runs from the conserved cysteine through the conserved F or W. A D gene is named only where the DNA matches it firmly. Clone size, where shown, is once, few, many, or a class for clones that have expanded.

clone_size	v_call	d_call	j_call	cdr3_aa	cdr3_nt
few	TRBV24-1	TRBD2	TRBJ2-5	CATSDGGLAGLETQYF	TGTGCCACCAGTGACGGGGGACTAGCGGGGCTTGAGACCCAGTACTTC
few	TRBV5-8	-	TRBJ1-1	CASSWDTYTEAFF	TGTGCCAGCAGCTGGGACACATACACTGAAGCTTTCTTT
few	TRBV4-1	-	TRBJ2-1	CASSQDSGREQFF	TGCGCCAGCAGCCAAGATTCAGGGCGCGAGCAGTTCTTC
once	TRBV5-6	TRBD1	TRBJ1-2	CASSLGTVEGYTF	TGTGCCAGCAGCCTGGGGACAGTGGAAGGCTACACCTTC
-	TRBV20-1	-	TRBJ1-6	CSANPNEGSTLHF	TGCAGTGCCAACCCTAATGAGGGTAGCACCCTCCACTTT
many	TRBV24-1	TRBD2	TRBJ2-1	CATSDPGLAGDEQFF	TGTGCCACCAGTGATCCCGGACTAGCGGGTGATGAGCAGTTCTTC
few	TRBV2	-	TRBJ2-4	CASLNEEGADIQYF	TGTGCCAGCCTTAATGAGGAGGGGGCGGACATTCAGTACTTC
many	TRBV5-1	TRBD2	TRBJ2-5	CASSSGAGGHYVETQYF	TGCGCCAGCAGTTCCGGAGCGGGGGGGCATTATGTCGAGACCCAGTACTTC
few	TRBV6-5	-	TRBJ2-6	CASSYKRASSGANVLTF	TGTGCCAGCAGTTATAAGCGGGCAAGCTCTGGGGCCAACGTCCTGACTTTC
many	TRBV12-3/TRBV12-4	-	TRBJ2-5	CASSLNPAQETQYF	TGTGCCAGCAGTTTAAACCCGGCTCAAGAGACCCAGTACTTC
-	TRBV12-3/TRBV12-4	-	TRBJ2-2	CASRRIGELFF	TGTGCCAGCAGGAGAATCGGGGAGCTGTTTTTT
few	TRBV4-1	TRBD1	TRBJ2-7	CASSQEETGAYYEQYF	TGCGCCAGCAGCCAAGAAGAAACAGGGGCCTACTACGAGCAGTACTTC
-	TRBV10-3	-	TRBJ2-3	CAISDSTQYF	TGTGCCATCAGTGACAGTACGCAGTATTTT
few	TRBV7-9	-	TRBJ2-7	CASSSGQVAQYF	TGTGCCAGCAGCTCGGGACAAGTCGCGCAGTACTTC
few	TRBV20-1	-	TRBJ2-3	CSAPDYTDTQYF	TGCAGTGCCCCGGACTACACAGATACGCAGTATTTT
-	TRBV6-2/TRBV6-3	TRBD2	TRBJ2-7	CASSYRAAGGYYEQYF	TGTGCCAGCAGTTACCGTGCAGCGGGGGGCTACTACGAGCAGTACTTC
-	TRBV5-1	-	TRBJ1-4	CASSVGGADNEKLFF	TGCGCCAGCAGCGTAGGAGGGGCGGATAATGAAAAACTGTTTTTT
-	TRBV27	-	TRBJ1-2	CASSRSTTAGGYTF	TGTGCCAGCAGTCGCTCCACCACCGCGGGGGGCTACACCTTC
few	TRBV9	-	TRBJ2-4	CASSGDRGGGTKNIQYF	TGTGCCAGCTCTGGGGACCGTGGTGGGGGGACCAAAAACATTCAGTACTTC
few	TRBV5-6	-	TRBJ2-3	CASSASPVIYTDTQYF	TGTGCCAGCAGCGCGTCCCCAGTTATTTACACAGATACGCAGTATTTT
-	TRBV7-2	TRBD2	TRBJ2-3	CASSLRTSGGVDTQYF	TGTGCCAGCAGCCTGCGGACTAGCGGGGGGGTAGATACGCAGTATTTT
few	TRBV5-1	TRBD1	TRBJ2-7	CASSSQGDEQYF	TGCGCCAGCAGCTCGCAGGGGGACGAGCAGTACTTC
few	TRBV7-2	TRBD2	TRBJ2-3	CASSPLPRLAGVTQYF	TGTGCCAGCAGCCCATTACCCCGACTAGCGGGGGTGACGCAGTATTTT
-	TRBV2	-	TRBJ2-3	CASRSLASDTQYF	TGTGCCAGCCGGTCGCTAGCTTCTGATACGCAGTATTTT
-	TRBV27	-	TRBJ1-2	CASSGWPAYGYTF	TGTGCCAGCAGTGGGTGGCCTGCCTATGGCTACACCTTC
many	TRBV5-1	TRBD2	TRBJ2-1	CASSFRSGGNNEQFF	TGCGCCAGCAGCTTTAGGAGCGGGGGGAACAATGAGCAGTTCTTC
few	TRBV5-1	TRBD2	TRBJ2-5	CASSLLPAGEETQYF	TGCGCCAGCAGCCTTCTTCCAGCGGGGGAAGAGACCCAGTACTTC
few	TRBV15	-	TRBJ1-4	CATGRGTNEKLFF	TGTGCCACCGGGCGGGGCACTAATGAAAAACTGTTTTTT
many	TRBV5-1	-	TRBJ2-3	CASSLGRTDTQYF	TGTGCCAGCAGTTTAGGCCGCACAGATACGCAGTATTTT
-	TRBV4-1	TRBD2	TRBJ2-4	CASSRGGASGLAKNIQYF	TGCGCCAGCAGCCGGGGTGGGGCTAGCGGCCTAGCCAAAAACATTCAGTACTTC
-	TRBV5-1	-	TRBJ1-3	CASSLATLGAGNTIYF	TGCGCCAGCAGCTTGGCCACTTTGGGGGCTGGAAACACCATATATTTT